This TCR beta chain was documented in a study of T cells in Graves' hyperthyroidism and ophthalmopathy. Whole-study context: Specimen type is peripheral blood, collected at initial diagnosis prior to any treatment. Points from the study as a whole: Most thyroid clonotypes expanded above 0.001 appeared in blood too.

Amplified TCR beta CDR3 regions came from RNA transcripts. An initial round of RT-PCR targeting the TCR CDR3 relied on the HTBI primer set. TCRdb itself ran the multiplex PCR reads through MiXCR, one entry per CDR3 protein. In the table there are about 720,000 distinct CDR3 sequences, 18% of which are singletons. This clonotype was recorded many times. What it binds is unknown. Germline V gene lookup returns CDR1 SEHNR and CDR2 FQNEAQ (reference sequence). The CDR3 is 13 amino acids. V was clipped by 3 bases and J by 4 bases, with 9 bases between them. It was at first hyperthyroidism diagnosis, before any ophthalmopathy symptoms, that the blood sample was taken.

Sequenced input: blood. This clonotype was obtained from a woman in her 50s with Graves' hyperthyroidism that later progressed to Graves' ophthalmopathy. The chain employs TRBV7-9 and TRBJ1-1, with D perhaps matching TRBD1 (6 bases). For the CDR3, the DNA is TGTGCCAGCAGCTTGGAACAGGGCACTGAAGCTTTCTTT. This codes for CASSLEQGTEAFF.